This T cell receptor beta chain was identified during a study of Graves' ophthalmopathy and Graves' hyperthyroidism. Study-level background: The authors defined stable hyperthyroidism as no ophthalmopathy within 18 months of follow-up. Study-wide points: Clonotypes were expanded in thyroid at above 0.001 frequency, and most also appeared in blood.

The diagnosis was founded upon clinical symptoms, serum thyroxine, TRAb, thyroid ultrasound and orbital computed tomography. A remark on this clonotype: Its antigen is not identified.

The V end lost 3 bases, the J end lost 3 bases, and 9 bases lay between the germline ends. This CDR3 contains 12 residues. Germline loops: CDR1 DFQATT, CDR2 SNEGSKA (reference sequence). As the template, RNA transcripts were used to amplify TCR beta CDR3 regions. After a first-round RT-PCR with HTBI primers, a second-round multiplex PCR was run. TCRdb reanalysed the multiplex PCR reads using MiXCR and keeps one entry per CDR3 protein. In the table there are approximately 1.2 million distinct CDR3 sequences, around a third of which are singletons. V and J are TRBV20-1 and TRBJ2-7; the D is unclear. This TCR came from an adult man with Graves' hyperthyroidism. Sequences were obtained from peripheral blood or thyroid tissue (not recorded which). The CDR3 spells CSASVLNYEQYF. In nucleotides, the CDR3 is TGCAGTGCTAGTGTGCTGAACTACGAGCAGTACTTC.